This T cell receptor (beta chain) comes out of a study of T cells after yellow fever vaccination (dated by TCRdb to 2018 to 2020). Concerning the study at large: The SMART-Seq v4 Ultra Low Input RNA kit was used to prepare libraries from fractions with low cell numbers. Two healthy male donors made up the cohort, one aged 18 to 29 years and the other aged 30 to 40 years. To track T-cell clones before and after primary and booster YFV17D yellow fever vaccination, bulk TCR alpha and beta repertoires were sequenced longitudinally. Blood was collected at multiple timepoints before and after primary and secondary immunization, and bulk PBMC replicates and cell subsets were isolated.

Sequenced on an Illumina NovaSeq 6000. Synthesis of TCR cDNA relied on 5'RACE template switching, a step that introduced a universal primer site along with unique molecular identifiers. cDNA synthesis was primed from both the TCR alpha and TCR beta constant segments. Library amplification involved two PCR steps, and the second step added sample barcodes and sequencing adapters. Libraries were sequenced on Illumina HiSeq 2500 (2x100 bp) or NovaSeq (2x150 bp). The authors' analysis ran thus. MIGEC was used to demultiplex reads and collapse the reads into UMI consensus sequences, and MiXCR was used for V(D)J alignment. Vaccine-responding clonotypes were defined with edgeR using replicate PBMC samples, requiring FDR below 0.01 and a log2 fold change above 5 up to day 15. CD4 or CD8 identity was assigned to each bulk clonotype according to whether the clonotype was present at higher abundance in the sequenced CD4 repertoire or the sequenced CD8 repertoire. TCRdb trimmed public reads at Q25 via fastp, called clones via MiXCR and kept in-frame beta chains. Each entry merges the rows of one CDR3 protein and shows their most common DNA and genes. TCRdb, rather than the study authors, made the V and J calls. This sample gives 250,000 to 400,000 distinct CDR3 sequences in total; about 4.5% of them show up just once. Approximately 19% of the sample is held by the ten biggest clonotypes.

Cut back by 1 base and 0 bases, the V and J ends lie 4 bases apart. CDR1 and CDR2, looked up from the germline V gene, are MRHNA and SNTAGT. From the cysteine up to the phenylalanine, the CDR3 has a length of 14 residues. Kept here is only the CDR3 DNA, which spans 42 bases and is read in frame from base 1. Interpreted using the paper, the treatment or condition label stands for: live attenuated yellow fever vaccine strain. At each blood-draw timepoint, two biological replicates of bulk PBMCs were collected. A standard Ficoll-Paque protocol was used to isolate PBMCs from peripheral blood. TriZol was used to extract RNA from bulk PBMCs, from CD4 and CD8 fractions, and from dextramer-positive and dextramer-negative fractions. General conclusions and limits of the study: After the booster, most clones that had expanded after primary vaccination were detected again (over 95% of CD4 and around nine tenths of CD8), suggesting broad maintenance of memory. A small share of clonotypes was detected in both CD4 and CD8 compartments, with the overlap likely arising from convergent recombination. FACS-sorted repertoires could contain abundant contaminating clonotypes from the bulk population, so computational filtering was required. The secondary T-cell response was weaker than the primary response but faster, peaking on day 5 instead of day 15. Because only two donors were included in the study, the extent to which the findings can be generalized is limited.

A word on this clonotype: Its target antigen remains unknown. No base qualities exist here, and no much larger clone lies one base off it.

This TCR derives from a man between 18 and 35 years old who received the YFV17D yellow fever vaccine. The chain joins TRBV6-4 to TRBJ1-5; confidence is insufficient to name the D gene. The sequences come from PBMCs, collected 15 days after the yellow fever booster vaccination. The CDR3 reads CASSDFPSNQPQHF. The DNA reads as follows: TGTGCCAGCAGTGACTTCCCTAGCAATCAGCCCCAGCATTTT.